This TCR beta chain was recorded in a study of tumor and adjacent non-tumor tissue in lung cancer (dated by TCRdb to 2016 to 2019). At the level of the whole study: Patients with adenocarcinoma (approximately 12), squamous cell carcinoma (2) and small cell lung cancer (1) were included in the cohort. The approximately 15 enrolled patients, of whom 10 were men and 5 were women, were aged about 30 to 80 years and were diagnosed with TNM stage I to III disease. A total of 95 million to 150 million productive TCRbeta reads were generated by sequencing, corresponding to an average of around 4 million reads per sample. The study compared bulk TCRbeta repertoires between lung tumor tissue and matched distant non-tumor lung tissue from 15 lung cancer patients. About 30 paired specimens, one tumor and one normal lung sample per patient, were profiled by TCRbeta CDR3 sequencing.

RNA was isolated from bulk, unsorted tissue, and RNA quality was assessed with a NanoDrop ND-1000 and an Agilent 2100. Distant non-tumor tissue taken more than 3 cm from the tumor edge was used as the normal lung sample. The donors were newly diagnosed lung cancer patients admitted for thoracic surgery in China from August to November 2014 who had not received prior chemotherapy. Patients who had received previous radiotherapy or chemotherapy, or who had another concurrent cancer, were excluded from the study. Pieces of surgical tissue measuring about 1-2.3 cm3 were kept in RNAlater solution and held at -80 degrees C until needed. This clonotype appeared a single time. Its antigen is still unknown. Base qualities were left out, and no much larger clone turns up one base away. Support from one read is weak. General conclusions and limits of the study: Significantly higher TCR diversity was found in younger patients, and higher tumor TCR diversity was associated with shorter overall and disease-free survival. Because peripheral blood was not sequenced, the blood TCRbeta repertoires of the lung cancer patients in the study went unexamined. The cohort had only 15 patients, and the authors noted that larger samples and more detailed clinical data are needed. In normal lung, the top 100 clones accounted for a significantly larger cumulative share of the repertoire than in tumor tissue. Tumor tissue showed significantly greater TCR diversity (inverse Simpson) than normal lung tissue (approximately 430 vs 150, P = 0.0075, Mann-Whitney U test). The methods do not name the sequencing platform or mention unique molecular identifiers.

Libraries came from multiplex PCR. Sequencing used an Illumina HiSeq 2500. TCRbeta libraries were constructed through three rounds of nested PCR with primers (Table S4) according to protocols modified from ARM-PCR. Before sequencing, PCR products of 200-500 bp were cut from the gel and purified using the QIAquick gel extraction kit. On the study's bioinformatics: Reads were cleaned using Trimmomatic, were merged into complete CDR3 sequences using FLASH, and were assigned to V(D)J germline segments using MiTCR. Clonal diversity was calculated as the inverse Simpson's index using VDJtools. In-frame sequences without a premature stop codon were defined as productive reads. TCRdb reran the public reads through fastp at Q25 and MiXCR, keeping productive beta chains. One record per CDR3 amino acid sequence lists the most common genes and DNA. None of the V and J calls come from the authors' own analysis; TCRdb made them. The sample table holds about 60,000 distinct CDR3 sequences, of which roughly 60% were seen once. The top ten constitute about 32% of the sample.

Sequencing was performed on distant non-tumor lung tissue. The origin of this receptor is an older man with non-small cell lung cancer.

The nucleotides are TGTGCCAGTCCTCCTCCGACAGGGCTGGTGAGTGAGCAGTTCTTC. The resulting protein is CASPPPTGLVSEQFF. The chain couples TRBV19 to TRBJ2-1; TRBD1 aligns with 7 central bases. Measured from the cysteine to the phenylalanine, the CDR3 is 15 residues long. Solely the CDR3 DNA is kept, with 45 bases framed from the first base. Per the germline V gene (reference sequence), LNHDA is the CDR1 and SQIVND is the CDR2. Compared with germline, V lacks 8 bases and J lacks 9 bases; bases without a gene match: 16.